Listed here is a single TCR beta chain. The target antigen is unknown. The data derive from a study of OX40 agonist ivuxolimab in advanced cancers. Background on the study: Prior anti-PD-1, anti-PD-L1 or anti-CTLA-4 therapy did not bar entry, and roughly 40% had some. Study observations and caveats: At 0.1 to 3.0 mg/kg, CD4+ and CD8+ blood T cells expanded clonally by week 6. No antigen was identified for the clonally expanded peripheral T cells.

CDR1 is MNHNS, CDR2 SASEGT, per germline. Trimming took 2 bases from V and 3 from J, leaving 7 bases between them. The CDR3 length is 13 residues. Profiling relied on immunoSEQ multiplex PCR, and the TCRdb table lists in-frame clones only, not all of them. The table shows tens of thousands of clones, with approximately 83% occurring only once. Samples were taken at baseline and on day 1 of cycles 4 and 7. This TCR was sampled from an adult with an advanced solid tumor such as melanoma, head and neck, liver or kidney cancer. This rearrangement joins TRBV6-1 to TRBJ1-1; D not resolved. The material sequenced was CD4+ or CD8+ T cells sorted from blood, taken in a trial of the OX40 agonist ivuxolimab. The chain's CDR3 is CASSEWPYTEAFF. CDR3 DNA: TGTGCCAGCAGTGAATGGCCTTACACTGAAGCTTTCTTT.